The T cell receptor beta chain described here comes from a study of T cells in pancreatic ductal adenocarcinoma. Study results and limitations: Tumor-versus-blood clonality comparisons may be biased toward lower tumor diversity. Blood clonality (about 0.069) did not differ significantly from tumor (roughly 0.1).

The selected patients with pancreatic ductal adenocarcinoma had surgery but no neoadjuvant therapy. The germline gives CDR1 SQVTM, CDR2 ANQGSEA. V shed 2 bases and J 1 base; nucleotides not matched to a gene: 1. CDR3 size: 13 residues. Concerning this clone itself: Its cognate antigen is unknown.

Sequencing was performed with immunoSEQ multiplex PCR; in TCRdb, only in-frame clones are kept and a portion is missing. The sample shows about 97,000 clones, around 96% of them seen only once. This clonotype originated in a human donor with pancreatic ductal adenocarcinoma. The chain couples TRBV29-1 to TRBJ2-5; 7 nucleotides match TRBD1. Specimen: PBMCs. The CDR3 here is CSVERDSQETQYF. CDR3 DNA: TGCAGCGTTGAAAGGGACAGCCAAGAGACCCAGTACTTC.